This T cell receptor (beta chain) was recovered during a study of T-cell memory formation after mild COVID-19. The germline V gene has CDR1 SGHRS and CDR2 YFSETQ. V lost 0 bases, J lost 2 bases, and 15 bases lay in between. This CDR3 has 16 residues. About this clonotype: The antigen remains undetermined.

Overall study findings and caveats: A second wave expanding day 15 to 37 was CD4+-biased; contracting clones were balanced. Memory cells collected pre-infection included some clones that later responded, suggesting cross-reactive memory joined.

After 5'RACE with constant-segment primers, TCR alpha and TCR beta cDNA libraries carrying sample barcodes and UMIs were obtained. TCRdb fed the 5' RACE reads into MiXCR, producing one record per CDR3 protein. The sample lists 150,000 to 200,000 distinct CDR3 sequences, about a sixth occurring once. V is TRBV5-1 and J is TRBJ2-7; either TRBD1 or TRBD2 may fit D (5 bases each). The TCR comes from an adult woman who had mild COVID-19 (a few samples of this study predate the infection). Cell type and time point are not known. Sequenced input: PBMCs or a T cell subset sorted from them (not recorded which). As DNA, the CDR3 is TGCGCCAGCAGCTTGGTCTTTGTCGGGGACCCCTACGAGCAGTACTTC. Translating it yields CASSLVFVGDPYEQYF.